This T cell receptor (beta chain) is from a study of tumor and adjacent non-tumor tissue in lung cancer. RNA was extracted from bulk tissue without any cell sorting. A modified ARM-PCR protocol with three rounds of nested PCR amplified TCRbeta. A single record per CDR3 protein comes from TCRdb applying MiXCR to the multiplex PCR reads. Of about 90,000 distinct CDR3 sequences listed, around two thirds are singletons. Germline loops: CDR1 MNHEY, CDR2 SVGAGI. The CDR3 is 11 amino acids. Trimming removed 6 bases at V and 6 bases at J, with 5 bases between. On this clonotype: Since no conserved phenylalanine or tryptophan closes the CDR3, a read error is the likely cause.

The sample was lung tumor tissue. The origin of this receptor is an older man with non-small cell lung cancer. The chain joins TRBV6-5 to TRBJ1-4; D remains ambiguous. CDR3 residues: CASRAYEKLFL. The CDR3 nucleotides read TGTGCCAGCAGGGCGTATGAAAAACTGTTTTTA.